Listed here is a single TCR beta chain. Its antigen is unidentified. Vbeta (60) and Jbeta (13) primers were used in the PCR. The assay was immunoSEQ multiplex PCR, and TCRdb's table has in-frame clones only and misses some. The sample lists 100,000 to 150,000 clones, about 80% occurring once. The sample originates from a study of cytomegalovirus exposure and HLA in healthy donors. This CDR3 is built from 15 residues. V lost 4 bases, J lost 0 bases, and 3 bases stayed unmatched. The V gene's germline CDR1 is KGHSH and CDR2 LQKENI. Broader study findings: A later analysis found common viral pathogens apparently linked to several of the most significant clusters. Some V segments, TRBV6-2 and TRBV6-3 among them, were indistinguishable and were therefore excluded.

This sequence joins TRBV18 and TRBJ2-1, with 7 bases that match TRBD1. The sequenced material came from PBMCs. The sequence was collected from a woman younger than 35 in good health and CMV-seronegative. The CDR3 is CASSQGAFSYNEQFF. The CDR3 DNA is TGTGCCAGCTCACAGGGGGCCTTCTCCTACAATGAGCAGTTCTTC.